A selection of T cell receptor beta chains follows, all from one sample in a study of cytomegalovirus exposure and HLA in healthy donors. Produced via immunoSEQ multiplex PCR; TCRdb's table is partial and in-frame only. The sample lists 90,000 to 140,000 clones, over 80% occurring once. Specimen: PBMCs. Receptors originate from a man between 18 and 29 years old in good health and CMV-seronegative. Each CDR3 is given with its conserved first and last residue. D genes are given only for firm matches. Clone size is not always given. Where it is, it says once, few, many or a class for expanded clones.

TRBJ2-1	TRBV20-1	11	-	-	TGCAGTGCTAGTAGAGGGCCTGAGCAGTTCTTC	CSASRGPEQFF
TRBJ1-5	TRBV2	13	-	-	TGTGCCAGCCATATTGAGGGCAATCAGCCCCAGCATTTT	CASHIEGNQPQHF
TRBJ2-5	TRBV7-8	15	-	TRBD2	TGTGCCAGCAGCTTAGGTAGCGGGAGCCAAGAGACCCAGTACTTC	CASSLGSGSQETQYF
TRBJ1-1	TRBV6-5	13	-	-	TGTGCCAGCAGTCGAGGGAGAAACAATGAAGCTTTCTTT	CASSRGRNNEAFF
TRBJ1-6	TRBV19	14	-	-	TGTGCCAGTGTCGTGACAGGACGAAATTCACCCCTCCACTTT	CASVVTGRNSPLHF
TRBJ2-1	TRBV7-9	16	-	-	TGTTCCAGCAGCTTCCCCTCAGGAATTTCCTACAATGAGCAGTTCTTC	CSSSFPSGISYNEQFF
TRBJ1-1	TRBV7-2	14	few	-	TGTGCCAGCAGCTTAGCAAACGGTGGTACTGAAGCTTTCTTT	CASSLANGGTEAFF
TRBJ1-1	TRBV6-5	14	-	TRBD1	TGTGCCAGCAGGGACAGGGGGAAGAACACTGAAGCTTTCTTT	CASRDRGKNTEAFF
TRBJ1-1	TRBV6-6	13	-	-	TGTGCCAGCAGCTACTTCTCCGGGACTGAAGCTTTCTTT	CASSYFSGTEAFF
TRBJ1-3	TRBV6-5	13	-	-	TGTGCCAGCGGGGCAACTCTGGGGAACACCATATATTTT	CASGATLGNTIYF
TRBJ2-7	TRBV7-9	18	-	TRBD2	TGTGCCAGCAGCCCGAGGGGGACTAGCGGTTTTTCGGCGTACGAGCAGTACTTC	CASSPRGTSGFSAYEQYF
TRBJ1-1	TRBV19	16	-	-	TGTGCCAGTAGTCGCCAGGGGACGGGAACAAACACTGAAGCTTTCTTT	CASSRQGTGTNTEAFF
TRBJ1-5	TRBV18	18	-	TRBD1	TGTGCCAGCTCACCAGTCGTCAACCGACAGGGCTGGGGCCAGCCCCAGCATTTT	CASSPVVNRQGWGQPQHF
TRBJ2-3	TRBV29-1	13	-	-	TGCAGCGTTGAACAGTTGTCTAGGGATACGCAGTATTTT	CSVEQLSRDTQYF
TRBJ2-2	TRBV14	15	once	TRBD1	TGTGCCAGCAGCCGACTGACAGGGTCGGGCGGGGAGCTGTTTTTT	CASSRLTGSGGELFF
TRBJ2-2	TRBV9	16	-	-	TGTGCCAGCAGTCCCTCAAGACGAGGAACCGACGGGGAGCTGTTTTTT	CASSPSRRGTDGELFF
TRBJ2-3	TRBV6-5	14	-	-	TGTGCCAGCAAGGAGGGATGGAGCACAGATACGCAGTATTTT	CASKEGWSTDTQYF
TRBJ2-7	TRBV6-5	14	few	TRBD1	TGTGCCAGCAGTTACGGCAGGGGGCTCTACGAGCAGTACTTC	CASSYGRGLYEQYF
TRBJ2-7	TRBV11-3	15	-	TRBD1	TGTGCCAGCAGCACACAGGGGGCGAAAATCTACGAGCAGTACTTC	CASSTQGAKIYEQYF
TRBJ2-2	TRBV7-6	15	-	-	TGTGCCAGCAGCTTAGTCTTACGCGGCACCGGGGAGCTGTTTTTT	CASSLVLRGTGELFF
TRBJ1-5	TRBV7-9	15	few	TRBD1	TGTGCCAGCAGCGCTGGGCTAGGGGGCGAAGGGCCCCAGCATTTT	CASSAGLGGEGPQHF
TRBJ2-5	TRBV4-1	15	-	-	TGCGCCAGCAGCCAAGCTCAGGGGGGTCAAGAGACCCAGTACTTC	CASSQAQGGQETQYF